Reported below is one T cell receptor beta chain. The data originate from a study of blood T cell repertoires in COVID-19. Sequencing used immunoSEQ multiplex PCR; TCRdb keeps in-frame clones, though not all of them. The sample holds 200,000 to 300,000 clones, 85% to 90% seen once. This CDR3 spans 14 amino acids. The junction had 5 bases not matched to a gene; V was cut back by 4 bases and J by 5 bases. Germline CDR1 reads SGHAT; CDR2 reads FQNNGV. The sample was peripheral blood. The V and J genes are TRBV11-2 and TRBJ1-1, with 9 bases identical to TRBD1. This clonotype was sampled from a middle-aged woman with acute or convalescent COVID-19. This CDR3 is CASSSGTGMTEAFF. CDR3 nucleotides: TGTGCCAGCAGCTCCGGGACAGGGATGACTGAAGCTTTCTTT.